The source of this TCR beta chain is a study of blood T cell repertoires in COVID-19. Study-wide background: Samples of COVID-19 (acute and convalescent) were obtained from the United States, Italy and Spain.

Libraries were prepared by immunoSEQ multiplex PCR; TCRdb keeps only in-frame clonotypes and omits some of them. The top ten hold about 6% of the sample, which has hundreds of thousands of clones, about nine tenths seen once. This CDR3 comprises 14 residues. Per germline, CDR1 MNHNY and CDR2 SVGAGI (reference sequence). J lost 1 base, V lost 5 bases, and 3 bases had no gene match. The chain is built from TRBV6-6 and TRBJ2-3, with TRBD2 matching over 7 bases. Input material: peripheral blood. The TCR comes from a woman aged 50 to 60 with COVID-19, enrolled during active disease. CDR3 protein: CASSRTSRTDTQYF. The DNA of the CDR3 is TGTGCCAGCAGTCGGACTAGTCGCACAGATACGCAGTATTTT.